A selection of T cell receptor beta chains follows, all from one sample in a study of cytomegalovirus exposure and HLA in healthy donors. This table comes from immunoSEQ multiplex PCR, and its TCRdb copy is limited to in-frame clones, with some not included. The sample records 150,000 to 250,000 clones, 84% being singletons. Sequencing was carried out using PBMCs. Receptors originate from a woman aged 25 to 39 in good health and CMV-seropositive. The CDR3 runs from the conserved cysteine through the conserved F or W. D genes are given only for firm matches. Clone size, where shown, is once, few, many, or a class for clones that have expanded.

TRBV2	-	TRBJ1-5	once	TGTGCCAGCAGTGAACAGGGAGGTCAGCCCCAGCATTTT	CASSEQGGQPQHF
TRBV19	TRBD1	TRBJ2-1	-	TGTGCCAGTAGTATGGCAGGGACAGGGGGCGTCGATGAGCAGTTCTTC	CASSMAGTGGVDEQFF
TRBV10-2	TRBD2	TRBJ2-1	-	TGCGCCAGCAGCCAGACTAGCGGGAGGGTCTATGAGCAGTTCTTC	CASSQTSGRVYEQFF
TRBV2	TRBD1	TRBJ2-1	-	TGTGCCAGCAGTCGGGACAGGTTGTACAATGAGCAGTTCTTC	CASSRDRLYNEQFF
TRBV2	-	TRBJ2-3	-	TGTGCCAGCAGTGGAGGCTCGGGTTGGGATACGCAGTATTTT	CASSGGSGWDTQYF
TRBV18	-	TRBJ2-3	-	TGTGCCAGCTCACCAAACCAGCGGGGCACAGATACGCAGTATTTT	CASSPNQRGTDTQYF
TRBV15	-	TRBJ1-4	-	TGTGCCACCAGCCCCCGACAGACAGGCAATGAAAAACTGTTTTTT	CATSPRQTGNEKLFF
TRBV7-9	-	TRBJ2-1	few	TGTGCCAGCAGCATGGACTGGGAGCAGTTCTTC	CASSMDWEQFF
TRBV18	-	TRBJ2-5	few	TGTGCCAGCTCACCGAATCAGGGAGGCCAAGAGACCCAGTACTTC	CASSPNQGGQETQYF
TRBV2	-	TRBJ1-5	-	TGTGCCAGCAGACCGACAGTTAATCAGCCCCAGCATTTT	CASRPTVNQPQHF
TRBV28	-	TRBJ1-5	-	TGTGCCACCCTAATGAAACTTTCAAGCAATCAGCCCCAGCATTTT	CATLMKLSSNQPQHF
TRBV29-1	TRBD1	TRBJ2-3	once	TGCAGCGTAACCGGGACAGGGGCAGATACGCAGTATTTT	CSVTGTGADTQYF
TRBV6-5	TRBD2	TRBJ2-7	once	TGTGCCAGCAGTTACTCGTCGGGACTAGCATCAGGCGAGCAGTACTTC	CASSYSSGLASGEQYF
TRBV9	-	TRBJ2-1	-	TGTGCCAGCAGCGCACCCCGAGCGACCGGGTTAGAGGAGCAGTTCTTC	CASSAPRATGLEEQFF